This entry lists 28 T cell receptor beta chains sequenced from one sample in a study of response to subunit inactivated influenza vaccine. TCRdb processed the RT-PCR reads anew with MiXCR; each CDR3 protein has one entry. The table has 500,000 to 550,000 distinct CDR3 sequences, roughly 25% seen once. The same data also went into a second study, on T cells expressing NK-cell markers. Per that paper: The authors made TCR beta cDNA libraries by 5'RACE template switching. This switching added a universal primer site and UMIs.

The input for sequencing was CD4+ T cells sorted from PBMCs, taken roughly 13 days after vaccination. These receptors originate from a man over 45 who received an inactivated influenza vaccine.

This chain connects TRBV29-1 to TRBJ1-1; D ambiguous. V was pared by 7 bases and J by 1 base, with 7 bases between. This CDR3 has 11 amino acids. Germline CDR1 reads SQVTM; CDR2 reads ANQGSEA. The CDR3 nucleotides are TGCAGCGGCCATTCGAACACTGAAGCTTTCTTT. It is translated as CSGHSNTEAFF.

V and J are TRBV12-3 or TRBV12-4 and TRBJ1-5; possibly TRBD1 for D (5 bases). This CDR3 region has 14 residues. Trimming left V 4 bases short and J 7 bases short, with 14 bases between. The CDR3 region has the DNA TGTGCCAGCAGTTACCCTGGGGCCAGACAGCCCCAGCATTTT. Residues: CASSYPGARQPQHF.

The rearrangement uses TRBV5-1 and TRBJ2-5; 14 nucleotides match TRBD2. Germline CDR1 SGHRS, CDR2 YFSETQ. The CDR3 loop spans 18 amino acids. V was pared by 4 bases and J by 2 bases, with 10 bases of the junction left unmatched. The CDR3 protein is CASSSPPRTSGGQETQYF. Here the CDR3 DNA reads TGCGCCAGCAGCAGTCCGCCCCGGACTAGCGGGGGGCAAGAGACCCAGTACTTC.

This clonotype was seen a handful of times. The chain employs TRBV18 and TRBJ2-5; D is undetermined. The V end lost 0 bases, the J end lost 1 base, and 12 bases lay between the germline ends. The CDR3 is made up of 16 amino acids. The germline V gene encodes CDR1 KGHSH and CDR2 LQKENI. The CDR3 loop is CASSPPLQIVQETQYF. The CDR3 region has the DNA TGTGCCAGCTCACCACCGTTGCAGATAGTCCAAGAGACCCAGTACTTC.

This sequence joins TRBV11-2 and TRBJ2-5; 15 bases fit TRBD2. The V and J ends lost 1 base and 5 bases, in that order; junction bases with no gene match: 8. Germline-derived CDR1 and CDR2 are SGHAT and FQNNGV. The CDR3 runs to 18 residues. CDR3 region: CASSLGGLAGGVGETQYF. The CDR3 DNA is TGTGCCAGCAGCTTAGGGGGACTAGCGGGAGGCGTGGGGGAGACCCAGTACTTC. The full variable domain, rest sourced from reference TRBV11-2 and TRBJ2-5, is EAGVAQSPRYKIIEKRQSVAFWCNPISGHATLYWYQQILGQGPKLLIQFQNNGVVDDSQLPKDRFSAERLKGVDSTLKIQPAKLEDSAVYLCASSLGGLAGGVGETQYFGPGTRLLVL.

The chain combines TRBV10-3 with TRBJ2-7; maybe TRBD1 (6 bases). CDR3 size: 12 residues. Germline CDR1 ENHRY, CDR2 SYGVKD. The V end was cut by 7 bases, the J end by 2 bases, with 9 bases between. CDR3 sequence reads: CAIKGDTYEQYF. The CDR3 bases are TGTGCCATCAAGGGGGACACCTACGAGCAGTACTTC.

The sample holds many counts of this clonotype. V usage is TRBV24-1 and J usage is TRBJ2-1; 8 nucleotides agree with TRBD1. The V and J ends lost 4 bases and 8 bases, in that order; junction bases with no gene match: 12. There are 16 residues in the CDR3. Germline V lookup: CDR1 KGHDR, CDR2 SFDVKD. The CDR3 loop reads CATSEYVLTGVDEQFF. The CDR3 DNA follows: TGTGCCACCAGTGAGTATGTCCTGACAGGGGTTGATGAGCAGTTCTTC.

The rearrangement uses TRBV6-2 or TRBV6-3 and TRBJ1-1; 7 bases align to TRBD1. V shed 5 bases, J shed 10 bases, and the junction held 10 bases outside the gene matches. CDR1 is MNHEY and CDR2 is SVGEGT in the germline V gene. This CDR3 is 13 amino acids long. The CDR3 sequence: CASSRQGRERAFF. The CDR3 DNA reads TGTGCCAGCAGTCGACAGGGACGGGAGAGAGCTTTCTTT.

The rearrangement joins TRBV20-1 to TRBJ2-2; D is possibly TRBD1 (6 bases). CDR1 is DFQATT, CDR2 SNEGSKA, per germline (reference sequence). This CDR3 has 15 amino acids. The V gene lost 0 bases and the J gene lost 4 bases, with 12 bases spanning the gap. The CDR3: CSARDVQGFTGELFF. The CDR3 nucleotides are TGCAGTGCTAGAGATGTACAGGGTTTCACCGGGGAGCTGTTTTTT.

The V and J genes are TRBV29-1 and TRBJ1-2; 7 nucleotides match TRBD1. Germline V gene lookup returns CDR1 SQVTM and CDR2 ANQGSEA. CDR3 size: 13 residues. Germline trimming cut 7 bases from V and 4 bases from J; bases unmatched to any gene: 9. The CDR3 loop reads CSDRGQLGYGYTF. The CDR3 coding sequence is TGCAGCGACCGGGGACAGTTAGGCTATGGCTACACCTTC.

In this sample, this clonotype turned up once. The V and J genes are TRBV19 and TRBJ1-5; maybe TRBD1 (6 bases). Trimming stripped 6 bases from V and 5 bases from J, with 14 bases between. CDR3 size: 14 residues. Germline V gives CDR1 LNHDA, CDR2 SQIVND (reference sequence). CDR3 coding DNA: TGTGCCAGTAGCACTCGGGACAACCATCAGCCCCAGCATTTT. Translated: CASSTRDNHQPQHF. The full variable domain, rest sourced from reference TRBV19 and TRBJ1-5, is DGGITQSPKYLFRKEGQNVTLSCEQNLNHDAMYWYRQDPGQGLRLIYYSQIVNDFQKGDIAEGYSVSREKKESFPLTVTSAQKNPTAFYLCASSTRDNHQPQHFGDGTRLSIL.

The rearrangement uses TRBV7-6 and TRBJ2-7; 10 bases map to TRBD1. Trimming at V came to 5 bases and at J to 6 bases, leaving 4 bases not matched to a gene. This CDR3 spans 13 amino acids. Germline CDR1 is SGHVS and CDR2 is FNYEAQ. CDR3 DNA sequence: TGTGCCAGCAGCCCATGGGACAGGGGCGAGCAGTACTTC. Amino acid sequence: CASSPWDRGEQYF.

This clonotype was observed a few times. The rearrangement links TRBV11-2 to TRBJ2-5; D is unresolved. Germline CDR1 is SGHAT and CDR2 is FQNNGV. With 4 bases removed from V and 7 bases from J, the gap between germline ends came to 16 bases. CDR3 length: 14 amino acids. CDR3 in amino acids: CASSSPRLVGTQYF. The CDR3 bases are TGTGCCAGCAGCTCCCCGCGTCTCGTCGGGACCCAGTACTTC.

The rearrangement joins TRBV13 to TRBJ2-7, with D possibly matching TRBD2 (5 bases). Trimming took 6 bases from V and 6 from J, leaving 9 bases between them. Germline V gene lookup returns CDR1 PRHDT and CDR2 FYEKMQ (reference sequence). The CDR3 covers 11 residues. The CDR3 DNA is TGTGCCAGCAGTAGCGAAGGCGAGCAGTACTTC. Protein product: CASSSEGEQYF. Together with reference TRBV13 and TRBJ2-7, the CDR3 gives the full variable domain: AAGVIQSPRHLIKEKRETATLKCYPIPRHDTVYWYQQGPGQDPQFLISFYEKMQSDKGSIPDRFSAQQFSDYHSELNMSSLELGDSALYFCASSSEGEQYFGPGTRLTVT.

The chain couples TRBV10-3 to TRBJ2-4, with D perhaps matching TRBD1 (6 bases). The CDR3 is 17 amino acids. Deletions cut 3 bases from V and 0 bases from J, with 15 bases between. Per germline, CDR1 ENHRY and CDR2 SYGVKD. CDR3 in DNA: TGTGCCATCAGTGATTCCAGGGGCTTAGCAGCCAAAAACATTCAGTACTTC. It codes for CAISDSRGLAAKNIQYF.

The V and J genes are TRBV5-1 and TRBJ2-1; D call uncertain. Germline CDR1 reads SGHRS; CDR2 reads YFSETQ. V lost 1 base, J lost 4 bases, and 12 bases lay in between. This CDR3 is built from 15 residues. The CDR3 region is CASSLTTESYNEQFF. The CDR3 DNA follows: TGCGCCAGCAGCTTGACTACAGAGTCATACAATGAGCAGTTCTTC.

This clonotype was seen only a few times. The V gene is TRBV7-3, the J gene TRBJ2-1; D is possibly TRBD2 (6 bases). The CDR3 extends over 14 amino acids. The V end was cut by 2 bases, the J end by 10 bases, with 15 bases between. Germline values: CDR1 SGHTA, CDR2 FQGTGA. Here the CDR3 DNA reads TGTGCCAGCAGCTTAGACGTAGCGGTCCCCGAGCAGTTCTTC. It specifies CASSLDVAVPEQFF.

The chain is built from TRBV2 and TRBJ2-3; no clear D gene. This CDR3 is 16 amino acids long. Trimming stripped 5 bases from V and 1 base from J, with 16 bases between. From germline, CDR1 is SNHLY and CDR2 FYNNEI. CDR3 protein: CASSPDLAHGTDTQYF. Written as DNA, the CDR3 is TGTGCCAGCAGTCCCGATTTAGCCCACGGCACAGATACGCAGTATTTT.

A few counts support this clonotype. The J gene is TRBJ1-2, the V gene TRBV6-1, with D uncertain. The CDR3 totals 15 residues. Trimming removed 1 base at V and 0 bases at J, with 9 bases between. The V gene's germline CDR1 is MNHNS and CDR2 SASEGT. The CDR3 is CASSEVGSPNYGYTF. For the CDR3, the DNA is TGTGCCAGCAGTGAAGTAGGTTCTCCTAACTATGGCTACACCTTC.

As DNA, the CDR3 is TGTGCCAGCACCCTTCGTCGGGGACAGAACTCCTACGAGCAGTACTTC. Amino acids: CASTLRRGQNSYEQYF. The J gene is TRBJ2-7, the V gene TRBV5-6; 7 bases align to TRBD1. Germline V gene data show CDR1 as SGHDT and CDR2 as YYEEEE. The CDR3 totals 16 residues. Losses at the gene ends were 6 bases for V and 0 bases for J; bases not matched to a gene: 12.

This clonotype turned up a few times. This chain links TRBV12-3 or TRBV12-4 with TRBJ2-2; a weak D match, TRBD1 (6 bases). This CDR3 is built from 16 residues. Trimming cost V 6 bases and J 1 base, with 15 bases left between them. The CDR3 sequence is CASRPPGQMNTGELFF. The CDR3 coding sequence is TGTGCCAGCAGGCCCCCTGGACAGATGAACACCGGGGAGCTGTTTTTT.

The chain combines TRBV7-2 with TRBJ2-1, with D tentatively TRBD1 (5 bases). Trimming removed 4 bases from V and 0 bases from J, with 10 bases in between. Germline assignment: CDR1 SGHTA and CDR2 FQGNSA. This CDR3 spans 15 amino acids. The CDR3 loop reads CASSSQVSSYNEQFF. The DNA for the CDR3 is TGTGCCAGCAGCTCACAGGTTAGCTCCTACAATGAGCAGTTCTTC.

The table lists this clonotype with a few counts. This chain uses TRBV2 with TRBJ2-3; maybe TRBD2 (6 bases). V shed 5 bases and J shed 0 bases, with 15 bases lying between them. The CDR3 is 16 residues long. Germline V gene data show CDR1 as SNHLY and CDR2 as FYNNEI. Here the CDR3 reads CASSKNPGLSTDTQYF. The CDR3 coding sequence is TGTGCCAGCAGTAAAAATCCGGGACTTAGCACAGATACGCAGTATTTT.

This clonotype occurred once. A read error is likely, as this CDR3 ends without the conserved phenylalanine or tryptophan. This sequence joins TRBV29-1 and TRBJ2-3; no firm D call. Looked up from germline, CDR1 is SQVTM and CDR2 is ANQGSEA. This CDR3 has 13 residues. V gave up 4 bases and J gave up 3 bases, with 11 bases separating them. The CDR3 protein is CSVGPQRTDTQYS. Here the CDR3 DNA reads TGCAGCGTTGGACCCCAGAGGACAGATACGCAGTATTCT.

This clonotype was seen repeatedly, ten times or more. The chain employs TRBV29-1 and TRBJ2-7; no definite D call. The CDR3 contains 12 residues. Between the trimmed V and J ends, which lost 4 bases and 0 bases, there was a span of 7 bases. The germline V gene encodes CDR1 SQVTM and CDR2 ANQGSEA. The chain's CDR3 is CSVAQSSYEQYF. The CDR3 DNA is TGCAGCGTTGCACAGAGCTCCTACGAGCAGTACTTC.

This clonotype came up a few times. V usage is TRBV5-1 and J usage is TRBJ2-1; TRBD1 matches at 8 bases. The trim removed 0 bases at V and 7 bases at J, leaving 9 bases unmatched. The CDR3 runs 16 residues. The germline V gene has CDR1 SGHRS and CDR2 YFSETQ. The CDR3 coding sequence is TGCGCCAGCAGCTTGGGGACCCAGACAGGGGTGAATGAGCAGTTCTTC. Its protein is CASSLGTQTGVNEQFF.

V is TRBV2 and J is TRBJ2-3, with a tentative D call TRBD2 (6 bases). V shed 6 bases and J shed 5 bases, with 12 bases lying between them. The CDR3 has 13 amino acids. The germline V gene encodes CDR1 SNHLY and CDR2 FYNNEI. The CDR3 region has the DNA TGTGCCAGCAGCCTCGGGGAGGTAGATACGCAGTATTTT. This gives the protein CASSLGEVDTQYF.

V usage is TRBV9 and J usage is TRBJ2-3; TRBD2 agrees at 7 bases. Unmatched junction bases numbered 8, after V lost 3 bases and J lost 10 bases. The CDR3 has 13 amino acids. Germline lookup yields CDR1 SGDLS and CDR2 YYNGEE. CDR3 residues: CASSALTSHAQYF. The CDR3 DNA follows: TGTGCCAGCAGCGCCCTGACTAGCCATGCGCAGTATTTT.